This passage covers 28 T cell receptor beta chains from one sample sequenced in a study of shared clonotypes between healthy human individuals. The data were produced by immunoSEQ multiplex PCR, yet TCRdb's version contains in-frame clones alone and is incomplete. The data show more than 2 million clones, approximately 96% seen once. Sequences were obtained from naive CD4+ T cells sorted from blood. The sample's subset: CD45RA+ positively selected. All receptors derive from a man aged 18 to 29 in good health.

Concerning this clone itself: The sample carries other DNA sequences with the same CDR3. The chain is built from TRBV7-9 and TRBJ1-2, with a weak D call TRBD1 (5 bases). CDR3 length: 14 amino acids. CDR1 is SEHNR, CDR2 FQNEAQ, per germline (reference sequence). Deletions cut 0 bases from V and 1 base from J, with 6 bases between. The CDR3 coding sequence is TGTGCCAGCAGCTTAGCGACAGTTAACTATGGCTACACCTTC. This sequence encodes CASSLATVNYGYTF.

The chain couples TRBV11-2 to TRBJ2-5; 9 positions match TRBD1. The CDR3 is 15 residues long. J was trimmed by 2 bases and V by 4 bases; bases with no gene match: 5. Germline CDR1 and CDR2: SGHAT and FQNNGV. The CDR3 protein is CASSSQGAKQETQYF. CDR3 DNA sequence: TGTGCCAGCAGCTCACAGGGGGCGAAGCAAGAGACCCAGTACTTC.

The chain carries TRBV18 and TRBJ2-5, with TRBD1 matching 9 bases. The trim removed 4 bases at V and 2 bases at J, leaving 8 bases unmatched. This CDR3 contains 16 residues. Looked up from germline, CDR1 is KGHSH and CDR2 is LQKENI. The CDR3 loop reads CASSLAGTGNQETQYF. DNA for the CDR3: TGTGCCAGCTCACTAGCCGGGACAGGGAATCAAGAGACCCAGTACTTC.

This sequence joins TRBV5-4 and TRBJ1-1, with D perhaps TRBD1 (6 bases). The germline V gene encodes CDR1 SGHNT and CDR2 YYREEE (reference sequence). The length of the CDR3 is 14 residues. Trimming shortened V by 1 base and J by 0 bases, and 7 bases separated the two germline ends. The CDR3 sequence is CASSLPGVNTEAFF. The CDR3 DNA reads TGTGCCAGCAGCTTGCCAGGGGTGAACACTGAAGCTTTCTTT.

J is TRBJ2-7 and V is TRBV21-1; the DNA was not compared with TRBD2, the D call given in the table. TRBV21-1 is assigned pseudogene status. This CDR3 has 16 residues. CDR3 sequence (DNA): TGTGCCAGCAGCAAAGATGTGCAGGCGGGAGCCTACGAGCAGTACTTC. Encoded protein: CASSKDVQAGAYEQYF.

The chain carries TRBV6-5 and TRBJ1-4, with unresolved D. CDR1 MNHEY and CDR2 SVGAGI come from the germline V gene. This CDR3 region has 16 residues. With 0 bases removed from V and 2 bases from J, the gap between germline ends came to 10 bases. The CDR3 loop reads CASSYSGPGTNEKLFF. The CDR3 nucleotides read TGTGCCAGCAGTTACTCGGGTCCGGGGACTAATGAAAAACTGTTTTTT.

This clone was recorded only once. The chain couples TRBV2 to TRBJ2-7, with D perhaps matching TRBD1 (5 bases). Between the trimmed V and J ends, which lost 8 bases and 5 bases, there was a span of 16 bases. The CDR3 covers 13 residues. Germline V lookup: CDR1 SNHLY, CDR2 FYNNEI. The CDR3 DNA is TGTGCCAGCCGTCAAGGGGTTTCCAACGAGCAGTACTTC. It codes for CASRQGVSNEQYF.

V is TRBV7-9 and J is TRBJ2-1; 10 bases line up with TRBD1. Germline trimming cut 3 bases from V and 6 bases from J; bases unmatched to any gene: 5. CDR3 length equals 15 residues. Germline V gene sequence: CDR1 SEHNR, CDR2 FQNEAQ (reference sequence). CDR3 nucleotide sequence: TGTGCCAGCAGCTTGGACGGGACAGGGGTCAATGAGCAGTTCTTC. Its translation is CASSLDGTGVNEQFF.

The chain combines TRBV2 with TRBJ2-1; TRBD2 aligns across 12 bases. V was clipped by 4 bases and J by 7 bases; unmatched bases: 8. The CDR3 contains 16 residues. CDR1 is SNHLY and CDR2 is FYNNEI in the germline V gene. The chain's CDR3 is CASSGGRLAGGNEQFF. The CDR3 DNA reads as TGTGCCAGCAGTGGAGGGCGGCTAGCGGGGGGGAATGAGCAGTTCTTC.

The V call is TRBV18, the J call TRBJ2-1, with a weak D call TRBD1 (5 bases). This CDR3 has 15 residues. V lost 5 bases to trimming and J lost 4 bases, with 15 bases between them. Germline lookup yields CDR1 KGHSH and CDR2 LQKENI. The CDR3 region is CASSLCRVLYNEQFF. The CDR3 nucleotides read TGTGCCAGCTCATTATGCAGGGTCCTTTACAATGAGCAGTTCTTC.

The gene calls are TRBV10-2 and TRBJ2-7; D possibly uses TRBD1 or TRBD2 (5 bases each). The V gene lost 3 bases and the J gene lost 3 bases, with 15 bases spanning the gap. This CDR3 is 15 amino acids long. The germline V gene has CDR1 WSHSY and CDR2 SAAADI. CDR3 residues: CASSDPGLGDYEQYF. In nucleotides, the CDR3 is TGCGCCAGCAGTGATCCCGGACTGGGGGACTACGAGCAGTACTTC.

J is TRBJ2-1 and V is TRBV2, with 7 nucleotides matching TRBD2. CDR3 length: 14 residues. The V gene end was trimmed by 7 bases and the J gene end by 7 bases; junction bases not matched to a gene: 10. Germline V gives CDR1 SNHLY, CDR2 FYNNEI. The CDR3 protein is CASNGLAVRNEQFF. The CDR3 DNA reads TGTGCCAGCAACGGGCTAGCGGTACGGAATGAGCAGTTCTTC.

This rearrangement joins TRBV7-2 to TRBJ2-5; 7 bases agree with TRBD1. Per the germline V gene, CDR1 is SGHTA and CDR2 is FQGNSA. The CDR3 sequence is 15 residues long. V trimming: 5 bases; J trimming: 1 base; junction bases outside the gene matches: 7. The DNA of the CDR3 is TGTGCCAGCAGCCGATCGGGACAGATCCAAGAGACCCAGTACTTC. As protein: CASSRSGQIQETQYF.

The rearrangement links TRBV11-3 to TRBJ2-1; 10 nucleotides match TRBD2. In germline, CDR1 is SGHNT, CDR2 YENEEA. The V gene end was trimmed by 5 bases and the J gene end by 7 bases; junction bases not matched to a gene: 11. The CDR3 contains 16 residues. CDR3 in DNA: TGTGCCAGCAGCGTAAGCGGGGGGGTCTACAGAAATGAGCAGTTCTTC. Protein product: CASSVSGGVYRNEQFF. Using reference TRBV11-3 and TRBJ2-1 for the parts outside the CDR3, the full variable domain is EAGVVQSPRYKIIEKKQPVAFWCNPISGHNTLYWYLQNLGQGPELLIRYENEEAVDDSQLPKDRFSAERLKGVDSTLKIQPAELGDSAVYLCASSVSGGVYRNEQFFGPGTRLTVL.

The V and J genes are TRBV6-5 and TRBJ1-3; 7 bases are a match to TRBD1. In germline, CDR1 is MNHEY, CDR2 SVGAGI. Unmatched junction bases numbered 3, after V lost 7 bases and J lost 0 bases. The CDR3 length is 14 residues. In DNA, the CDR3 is TGTGCCAGCAAGGGGGCTAACTCTGGAAACACCATATATTTT. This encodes CASKGANSGNTIYF.

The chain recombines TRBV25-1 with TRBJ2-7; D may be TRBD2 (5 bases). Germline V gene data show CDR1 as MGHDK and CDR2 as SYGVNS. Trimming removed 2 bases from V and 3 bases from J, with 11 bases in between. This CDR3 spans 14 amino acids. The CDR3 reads CASSEPDGVYEQYF. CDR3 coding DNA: TGTGCCAGCAGTGAACCGGACGGGGTCTACGAGCAGTACTTC.

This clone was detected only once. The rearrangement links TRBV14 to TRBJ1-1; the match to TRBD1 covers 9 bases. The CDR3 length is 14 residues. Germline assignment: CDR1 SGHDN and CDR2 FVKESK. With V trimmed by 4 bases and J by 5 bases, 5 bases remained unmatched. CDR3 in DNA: TGTGCCAGCAGCCCTGGGACAGGGACAACTGAAGCTTTCTTT. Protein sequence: CASSPGTGTTEAFF.

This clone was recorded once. CDR3 sequence (DNA): TGTGCCAGCAGCGGCCGCGTCGAGGCTCAGCCCCAGCATTTT. It yields the protein CASSGRVEAQPQHF. The V gene is TRBV6-6, the J gene TRBJ1-5; no clear D gene. Trimming removed 6 bases from V and 6 bases from J, with 15 bases in between. There are 14 residues in the CDR3. Germline CDR1 reads MNHNY; CDR2 reads SVGAGI (reference sequence).

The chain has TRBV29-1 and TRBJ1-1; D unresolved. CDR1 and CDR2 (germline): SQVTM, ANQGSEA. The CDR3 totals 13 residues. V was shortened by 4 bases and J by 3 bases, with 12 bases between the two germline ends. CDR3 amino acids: CSVGKNRDTEAFF. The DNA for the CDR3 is TGCAGCGTTGGGAAGAATAGGGACACTGAAGCTTTCTTT.

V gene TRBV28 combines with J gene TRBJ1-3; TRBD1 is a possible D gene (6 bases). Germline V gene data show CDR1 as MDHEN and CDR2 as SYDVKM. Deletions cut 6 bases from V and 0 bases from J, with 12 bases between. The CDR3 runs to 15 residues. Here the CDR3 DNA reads TGTGCCAGCAGCAACAGGGCCCTCTCTGGAAACACCATATATTTT. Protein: CASSNRALSGNTIYF.

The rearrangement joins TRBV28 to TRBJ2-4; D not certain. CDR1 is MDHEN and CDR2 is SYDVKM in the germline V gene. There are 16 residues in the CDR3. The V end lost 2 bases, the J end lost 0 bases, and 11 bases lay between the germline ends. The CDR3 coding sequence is TGTGCCAGCAGTTTAAGACTGCAAATAGCCAAAAACATTCAGTACTTC. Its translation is CASSLRLQIAKNIQYF.

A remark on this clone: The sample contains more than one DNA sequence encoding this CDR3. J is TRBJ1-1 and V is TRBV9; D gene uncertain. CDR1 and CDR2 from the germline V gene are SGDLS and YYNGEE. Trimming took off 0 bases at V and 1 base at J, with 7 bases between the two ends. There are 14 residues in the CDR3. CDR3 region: CASSVASGNTEAFF. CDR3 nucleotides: TGTGCCAGCAGCGTAGCTTCGGGGAACACTGAAGCTTTCTTT.

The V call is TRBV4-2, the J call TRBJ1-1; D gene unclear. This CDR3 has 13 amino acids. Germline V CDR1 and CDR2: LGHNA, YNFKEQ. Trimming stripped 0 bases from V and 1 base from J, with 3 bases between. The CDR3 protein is CASSQDKNTEAFF. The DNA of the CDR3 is TGTGCCAGCAGCCAAGACAAGAACACTGAAGCTTTCTTT.

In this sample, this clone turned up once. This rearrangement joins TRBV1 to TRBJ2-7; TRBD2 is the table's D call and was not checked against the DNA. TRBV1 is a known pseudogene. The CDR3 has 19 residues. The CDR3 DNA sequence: TGCACCAGCAGCCACCCCCGGACTAGCGGAGCCCCAAGCTCCTACGAGCAGTACTTC. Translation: CTSSHPRTSGAPSSYEQYF.

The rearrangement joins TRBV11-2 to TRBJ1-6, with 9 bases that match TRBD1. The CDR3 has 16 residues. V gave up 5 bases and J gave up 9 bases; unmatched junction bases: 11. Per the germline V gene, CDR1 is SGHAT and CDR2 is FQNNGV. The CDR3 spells CASSPPPGTGLSPLHF. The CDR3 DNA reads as TGTGCCAGCAGCCCTCCACCCGGGACAGGGCTTTCACCCCTCCACTTT.

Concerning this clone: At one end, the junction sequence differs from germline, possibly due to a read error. CDR3 region: CASSLQPSREQYF. DNA of the CDR3: TGTGCTAGCAGCTTACAGCCCTCTCGCGAGCAGTACTTC. V usage is TRBV7-7 and J usage is TRBJ2-7; D unresolved. Germline V gene data show CDR1 as SSHAT and CDR2 as FNYEAQ (reference sequence). The CDR3 contains 13 residues.

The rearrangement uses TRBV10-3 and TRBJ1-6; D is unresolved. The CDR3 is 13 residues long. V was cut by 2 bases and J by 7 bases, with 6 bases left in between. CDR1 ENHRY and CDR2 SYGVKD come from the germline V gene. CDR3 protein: CAISEGVNSPLHF. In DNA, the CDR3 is TGTGCCATCAGTGAGGGGGTAAATTCACCCCTCCACTTT.

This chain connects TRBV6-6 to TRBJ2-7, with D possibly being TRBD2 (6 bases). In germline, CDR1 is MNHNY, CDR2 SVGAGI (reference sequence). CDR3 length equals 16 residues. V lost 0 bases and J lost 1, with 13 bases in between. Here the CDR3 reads CASSYSNFGSSYEQYF. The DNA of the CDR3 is TGTGCCAGCAGTTACTCGAATTTCGGGAGTTCCTACGAGCAGTACTTC.